The sequence of this T cell receptor (beta chain) was determined in a study of breast tumors, draining lymph nodes, adjacent tissues. As concerns this clonotype: Compared with germline, one end of the junction differs, possibly owing to a read error.

MiXCR, run by TCRdb on the multiplex PCR reads, gives a single entry per CDR3 protein. The data contain 150,000 to 200,000 distinct CDR3 sequences, 30% to 35% of them singletons. This CDR3 contains 14 residues. CDR1 SEHNR and CDR2 FQNEAQ come from the germline V gene (reference sequence). The lymph nodes were axillary draining lymph nodes from breast cancer patients. The sample consisted of axillary lymph node tissue. This chain uses TRBV7-9 with TRBJ1-4, with unresolved D. This TCR came from a female donor with breast cancer. Some clones in this sample may be carry-over from other donors' samples. This CDR3 reads CAGSFSLGNEKLFF. CDR3 DNA sequence: TGTGCCGGCAGCTTTAGTCTTGGGAATGAAAAACTGTTTTTT.